This T cell receptor (beta chain) is from a study of T-cell reconstitution after alpha-beta-depleted transplantation in children. The V gene end was trimmed by 5 bases and the J gene end by 0 bases; junction bases not matched to a gene: 6. Germline CDR1 MDHEN, CDR2 SYDVKM. The length of the CDR3 is 15 residues. This clonotype showed up many times. A TCRbeta library incorporating unique molecular identifiers was prepared. TCRdb re-called the PCR reads through MiXCR, storing one row per CDR3 protein. The sample yields about 230,000 distinct CDR3 sequences, 9.5% to 15% seen once. This sample comprised PBMCs from the stem cell graft donor, obtained from the stem cell graft. The sequence came from a human donor who donated a stem cell graft to a child with acute lymphoblastic leukemia. V and J are TRBV28 and TRBJ2-7, with 8 bases lining up with TRBD1. The DNA for the CDR3 is TGTGCCAGCAGTATAAACGGACAGGGCTCCTACGAGCAGTACTTC. Its translation is CASSINGQGSYEQYF.